Given below is one T cell receptor (beta chain) in context. Antigen specificity is unknown. A much more abundant neighbour one base away suggests this may be a read error. This CDR3 has 15 residues. Germline lookup yields CDR1 SGHKS and CDR2 YYEKEE (reference sequence). V lost 3 bases and J lost 6; bases outside the gene matches: 8. TCR beta libraries were built with iRepertoire HTBI primers and Arm-PCR of CDR3 regions. TCRdb independently ran MiXCR on the multiplex PCR reads; one entry per CDR3 protein. The table shows more than 300,000 distinct CDR3 sequences, with roughly a fifth occurring only once. This specimen belongs to a study of regulatory T cells in long-lasting Graves disease. Study-level background: Over-5-year antithyroid drug use with positive TSH receptor antibodies defined persistent Graves' disease in the study.

Noted time point: persistent/refractory GD, antithyroid drugs over 5 years with positive TRAb. PBMCs provided the RNA from which the TCR library was made. The authors drew patients from an endocrinology department in Xi'an, China. Study-level points and caveats: Persistent disease showed a preference for TRBV28, TRBJ1-2 and TRBJ2-5.

The clonotype originates from a female donor with Graves disease. Here the sequenced sample was peripheral blood mononuclear cells (PBMCs), taken when the disease was refractory, from a patient treated with antithyroid drugs. The chain combines TRBV5-5 with TRBJ2-7, with 11 positions matching TRBD1. In nucleotides, the CDR3 is TGTGCCAGCAGCTCTGGACAGGGGGCGTGGTGCGAGCAGTACTTC. This gives the protein CASSSGQGAWCEQYF. Full variable domain (remainder filled in from reference TRBV5-5 and TRBJ2-7): DAGVTQSPTHLIKTRGQQVTLRCSPISGHKSVSWYQQVLGQGPQFIFQYYEKEERGRGNFPDRFSARQFPNYSSELNVNALLLGDSALYLCASSSGQGAWCEQYFGPGTRLTVT.